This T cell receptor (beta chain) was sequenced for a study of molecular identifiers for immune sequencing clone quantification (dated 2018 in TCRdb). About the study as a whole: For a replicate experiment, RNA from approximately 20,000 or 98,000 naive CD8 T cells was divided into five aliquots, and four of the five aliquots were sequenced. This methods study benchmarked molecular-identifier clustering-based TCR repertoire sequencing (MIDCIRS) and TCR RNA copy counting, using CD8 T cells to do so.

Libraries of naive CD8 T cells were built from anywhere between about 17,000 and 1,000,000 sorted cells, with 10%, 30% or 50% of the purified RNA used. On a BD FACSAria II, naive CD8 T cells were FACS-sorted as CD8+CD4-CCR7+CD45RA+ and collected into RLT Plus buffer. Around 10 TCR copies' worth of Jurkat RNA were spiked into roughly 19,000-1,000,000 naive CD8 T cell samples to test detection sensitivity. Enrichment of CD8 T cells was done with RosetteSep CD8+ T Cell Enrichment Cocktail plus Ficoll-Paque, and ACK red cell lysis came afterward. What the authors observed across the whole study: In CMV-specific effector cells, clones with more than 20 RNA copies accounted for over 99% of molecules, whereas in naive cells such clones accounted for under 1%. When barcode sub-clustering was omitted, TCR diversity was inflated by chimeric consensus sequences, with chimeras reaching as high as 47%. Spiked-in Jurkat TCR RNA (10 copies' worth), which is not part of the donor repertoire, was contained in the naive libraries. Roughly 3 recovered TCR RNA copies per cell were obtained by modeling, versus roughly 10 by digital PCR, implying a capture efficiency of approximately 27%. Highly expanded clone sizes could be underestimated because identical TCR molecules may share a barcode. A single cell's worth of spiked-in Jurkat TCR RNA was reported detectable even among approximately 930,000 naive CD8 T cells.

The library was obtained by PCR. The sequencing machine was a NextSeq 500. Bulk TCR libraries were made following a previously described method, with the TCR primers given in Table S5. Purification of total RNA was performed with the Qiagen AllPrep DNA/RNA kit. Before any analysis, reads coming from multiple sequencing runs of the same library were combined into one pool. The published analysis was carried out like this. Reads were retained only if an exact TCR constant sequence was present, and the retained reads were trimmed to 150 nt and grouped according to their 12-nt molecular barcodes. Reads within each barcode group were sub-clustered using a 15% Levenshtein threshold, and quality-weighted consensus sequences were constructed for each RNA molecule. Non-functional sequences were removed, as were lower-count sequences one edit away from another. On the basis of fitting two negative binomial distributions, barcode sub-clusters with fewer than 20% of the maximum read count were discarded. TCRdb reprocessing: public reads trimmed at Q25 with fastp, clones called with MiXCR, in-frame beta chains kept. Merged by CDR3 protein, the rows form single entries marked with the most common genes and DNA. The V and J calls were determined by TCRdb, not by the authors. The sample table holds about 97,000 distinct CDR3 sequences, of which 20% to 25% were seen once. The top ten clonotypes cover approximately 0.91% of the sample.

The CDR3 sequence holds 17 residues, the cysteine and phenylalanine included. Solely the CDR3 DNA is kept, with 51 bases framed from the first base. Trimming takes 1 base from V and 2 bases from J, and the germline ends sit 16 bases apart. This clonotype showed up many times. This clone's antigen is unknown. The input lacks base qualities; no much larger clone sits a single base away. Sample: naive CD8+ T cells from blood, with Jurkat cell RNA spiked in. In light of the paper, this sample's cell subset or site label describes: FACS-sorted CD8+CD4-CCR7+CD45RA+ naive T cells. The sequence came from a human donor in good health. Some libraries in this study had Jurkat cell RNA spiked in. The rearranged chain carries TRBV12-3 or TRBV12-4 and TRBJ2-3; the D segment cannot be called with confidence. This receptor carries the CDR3 CASSLGGNGGSTDTQYF. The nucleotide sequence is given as TGTGCCAGCAGTTTAGGAGGTAACGGCGGATCCACAGATACGCAGTATTTT.